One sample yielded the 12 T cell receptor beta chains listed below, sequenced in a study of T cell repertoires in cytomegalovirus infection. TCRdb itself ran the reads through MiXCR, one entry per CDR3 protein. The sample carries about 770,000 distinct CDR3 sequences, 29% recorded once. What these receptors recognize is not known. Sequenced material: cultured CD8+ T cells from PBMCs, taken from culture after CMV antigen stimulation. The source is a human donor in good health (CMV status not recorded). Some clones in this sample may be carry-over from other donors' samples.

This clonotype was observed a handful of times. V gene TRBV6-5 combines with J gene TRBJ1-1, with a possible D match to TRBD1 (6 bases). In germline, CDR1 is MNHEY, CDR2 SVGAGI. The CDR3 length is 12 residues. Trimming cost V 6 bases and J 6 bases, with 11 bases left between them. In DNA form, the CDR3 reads TGTGCCAGCAGACATAGGGGGGCTGAAGCTTTCTTT. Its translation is CASRHRGAEAFF.

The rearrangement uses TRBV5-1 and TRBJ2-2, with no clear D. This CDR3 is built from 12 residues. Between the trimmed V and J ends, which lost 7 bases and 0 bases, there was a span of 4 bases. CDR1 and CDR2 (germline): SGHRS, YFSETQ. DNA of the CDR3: TGCGCCAGCGAGTCGAACACCGGGGAGCTGTTTTTT. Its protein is CASESNTGELFF.

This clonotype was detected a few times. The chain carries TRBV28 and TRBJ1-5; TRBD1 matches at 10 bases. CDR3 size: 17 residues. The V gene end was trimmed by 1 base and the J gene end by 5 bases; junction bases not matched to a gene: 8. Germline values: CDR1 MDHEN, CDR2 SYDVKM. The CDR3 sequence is CASSLLGTGDFDQPQHF. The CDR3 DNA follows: TGTGCCAGCAGTTTATTAGGGACAGGGGACTTTGATCAGCCCCAGCATTTT.

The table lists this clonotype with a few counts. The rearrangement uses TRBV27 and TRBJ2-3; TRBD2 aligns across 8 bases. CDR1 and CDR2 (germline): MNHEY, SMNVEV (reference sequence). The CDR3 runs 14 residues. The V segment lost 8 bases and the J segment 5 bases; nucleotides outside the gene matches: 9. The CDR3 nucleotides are TGTGCCAGCCGTTACGGGGGGGGCCAAGATACGCAGTATTTT. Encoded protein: CASRYGGGQDTQYF.

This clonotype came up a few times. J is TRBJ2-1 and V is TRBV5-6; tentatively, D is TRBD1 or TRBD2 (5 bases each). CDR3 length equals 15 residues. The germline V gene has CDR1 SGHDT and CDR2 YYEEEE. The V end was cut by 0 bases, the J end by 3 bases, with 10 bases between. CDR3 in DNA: TGTGCCAGCAGCTTGGTATGGGGGATCTACAATGAGCAGTTCTTC. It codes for CASSLVWGIYNEQFF.

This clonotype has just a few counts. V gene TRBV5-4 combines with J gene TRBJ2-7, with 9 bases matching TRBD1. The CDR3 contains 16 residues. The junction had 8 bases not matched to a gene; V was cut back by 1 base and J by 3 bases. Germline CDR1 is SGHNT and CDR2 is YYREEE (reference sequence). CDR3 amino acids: CASSLWEQGAYYEQYF. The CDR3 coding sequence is TGTGCCAGCAGCTTGTGGGAACAGGGGGCTTACTACGAGCAGTACTTC.

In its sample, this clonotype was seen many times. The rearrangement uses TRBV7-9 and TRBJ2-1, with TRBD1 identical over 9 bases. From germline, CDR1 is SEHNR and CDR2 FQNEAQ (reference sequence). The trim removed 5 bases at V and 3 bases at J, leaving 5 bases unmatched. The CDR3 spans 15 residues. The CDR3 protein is CASSPPGQGYNEQFF. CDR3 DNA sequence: TGTGCCAGCAGCCCTCCGGGACAGGGCTACAATGAGCAGTTCTTC.

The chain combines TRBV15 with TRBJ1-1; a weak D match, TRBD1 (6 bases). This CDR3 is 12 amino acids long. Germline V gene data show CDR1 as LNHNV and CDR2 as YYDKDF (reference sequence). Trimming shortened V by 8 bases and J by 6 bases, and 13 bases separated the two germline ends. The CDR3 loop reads CATGRGASEAFF. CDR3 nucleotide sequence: TGTGCCACCGGACGGGGGGCGTCTGAAGCTTTCTTT.

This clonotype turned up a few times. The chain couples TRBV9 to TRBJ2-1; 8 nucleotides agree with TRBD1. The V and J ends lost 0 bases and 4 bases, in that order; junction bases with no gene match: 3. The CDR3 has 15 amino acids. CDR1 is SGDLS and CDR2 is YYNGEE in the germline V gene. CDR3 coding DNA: TGTGCCAGCAGCGTAGCTCAGGGGGCTTACAATGAGCAGTTCTTC. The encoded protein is CASSVAQGAYNEQFF.

CDR3 sequence reads: CSACRGGVLDEQFF. Written as DNA, the CDR3 is TGCAGCGCCTGCAGGGGGGGGGTTTTAGATGAGCAGTTCTTC. This sequence joins TRBV29-1 and TRBJ2-1; D is tentatively TRBD1 or TRBD2 (7 bases each). The CDR3 contains 14 residues. The V end lost 7 bases, the J end lost 8 bases, and 21 bases lay between the germline ends. Germline values: CDR1 SQVTM, CDR2 ANQGSEA.

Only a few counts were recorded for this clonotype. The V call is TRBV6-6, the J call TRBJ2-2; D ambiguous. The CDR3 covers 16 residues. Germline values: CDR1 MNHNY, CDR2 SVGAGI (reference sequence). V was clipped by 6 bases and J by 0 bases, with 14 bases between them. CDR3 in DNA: TGTGCCAGCAGGGCGTGGACCACCGCGAACACCGGGGAGCTGTTTTTT. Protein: CASRAWTTANTGELFF.

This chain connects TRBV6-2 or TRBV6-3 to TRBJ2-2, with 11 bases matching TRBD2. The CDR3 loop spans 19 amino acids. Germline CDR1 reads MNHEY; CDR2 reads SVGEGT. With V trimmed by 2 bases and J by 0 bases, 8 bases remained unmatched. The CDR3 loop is CASSYELAGARANTGELFF. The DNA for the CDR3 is TGTGCCAGCAGTTACGAACTAGCGGGGGCCCGAGCGAACACCGGGGAGCTGTTTTTT.